Listed below are T cell receptor beta chains from one sample, sequenced in a study of vaccination and CD4 T cells after COVID-19. TCRdb redid the calling of the PCR reads with MiXCR, one entry per CDR3 protein. The repertoire holds roughly 11,000 distinct CDR3 sequences, around 40% seen once, with around 35% in the top ten. No antigen has been identified for these receptors. The sequenced material came from CD4+ T cells from blood, cultured in vitro. The receptors shown here come from a human donor who had recovered from COVID-19. Each CDR3 is given with its conserved first and last residue. The D gene is left open where the match is weak. Where a row states a size, it is once, few, many or the class of an expanded clone; other rows omit it.

J gene,D gene,V gene,clone size,CDR3 protein,CDR3 DNA
TRBJ1-1,NA,TRBV19,few,CASRERTMNTEAFF,TGTGCCAGTAGAGAAAGGACCATGAACACTGAAGCTTTCTTT
TRBJ1-1,TRBD1,TRBV5-4,NA,CASSLGDRGRLTEAFF,TGTGCCAGCAGCTTAGGGGACAGAGGTCGGTTGACTGAAGCTTTCTTT
TRBJ2-3,NA,TRBV12-3/TRBV12-4,NA,CASTPPSSTDTQYF,TGTGCCAGCACCCCCCCCTCGAGCACAGATACGCAGTATTTT
TRBJ1-2,TRBD1,TRBV7-9,NA,CASSLDRVTGYTF,TGTGCCAGCAGCTTGGACAGGGTTACTGGCTACACCTTC
TRBJ1-2,NA,TRBV23-1,few,CASSRIRDNGSGYTF,TGCGCCAGCAGTCGCATTAGGGACAACGGGAGCGGCTACACCTTC
TRBJ1-1,TRBD1,TRBV19,NA,CASSTRSGTGGTEAFF,TGTGCCAGTAGTACTCGTTCCGGGACAGGAGGAACTGAAGCTTTCTTT
TRBJ1-2,TRBD1,TRBV6-1,few,CASSKTGVGNGYTF,TGTGCCAGCAGCAAAACAGGGGTCGGTAATGGCTACACCTTC
TRBJ1-4,NA,TRBV19,NA,CASSSDVGKLFF,TGTGCCAGTAGTAGCGATGTGGGAAAACTGTTTTTT
TRBJ2-3,NA,TRBV5-4,NA,CASSLSAFPDTQYF,TGTGCCAGCAGCTTGTCAGCGTTTCCAGATACGCAGTATTTT
TRBJ2-2,NA,TRBV20-1,few,CSAAPGPLSGELFF,TGCAGTGCTGCACCGGGTCCCCTGTCGGGGGAGCTGTTTTTT
TRBJ2-5,NA,TRBV7-2,NA,CASSFLGPRETQYF,TGTGCCAGCAGCTTCCTGGGGCCCAGGGAGACCCAGTACTTC
TRBJ1-2,TRBD1,TRBV20-1,NA,CSAAYPDREGYTF,TGCAGTGCTGCTTACCCCGACAGGGAGGGCTACACCTTC
TRBJ2-5,TRBD1,TRBV7-9,NA,CASSLDGTGQETQYF,TGTGCCAGCAGCTTAGATGGGACAGGGCAAGAGACCCAGTACTTC
TRBJ2-3,NA,TRBV4-3,once,CASSPSEGGAYTQYF,TGCGCCAGCAGCCCATCAGAGGGGGGCGCATATACGCAGTATTTT
TRBJ1-2,NA,TRBV6-1,few,CASSEQAFGYTF,TGTGCCAGCAGTGAGCAGGCGTTTGGCTACACCTTC
TRBJ1-6,TRBD1,TRBV19,few,CASRGQASSYNSPLHF,TGTGCCAGTAGGGGACAGGCGAGCTCCTATAATTCACCCCTCCACTTT
TRBJ1-5,NA,TRBV6-5,NA,CASSYDGFQPQHF,TGTGCCAGCAGTTACGATGGGTTTCAGCCCCAGCATTTT
TRBJ2-3,NA,TRBV5-4,NA,CASSPQNLYTDTQYF,TGTGCCAGCAGCCCGCAGAACCTTTACACAGATACGCAGTATTTT
TRBJ2-7,TRBD1,TRBV12-3/TRBV12-4,few,CASSFERGTGDYEQYF,TGTGCCAGCAGTTTCGAGCGGGGGACAGGGGACTACGAGCAGTACTTC
TRBJ2-7,NA,TRBV27,once,CASSLRPLPGHHYEQYF,TGTGCCAGCAGTTTACGCCCTCTTCCGGGACACCACTACGAGCAGTACTTC
TRBJ1-2,TRBD1,TRBV5-1,few,CASSLASGGNYGYTF,TGCGCCAGCAGCTTGGCCTCAGGGGGCAACTATGGCTACACCTTC
TRBJ1-1,TRBD1,TRBV20-1,medium-sized,CSARGLTGDTEAFF,TGCAGTGCTAGAGGTTTGACAGGGGACACTGAAGCTTTCTTT
TRBJ2-4,TRBD1,TRBV15,NA,CATSSDRDGNIQYF,TGTGCCACCAGCAGCGACAGGGACGGGAACATTCAGTACTTC
TRBJ1-3,NA,TRBV5-6,NA,CASSLGSFGNTIYF,TGTGCCAGCAGCTTGGGTAGCTTTGGAAACACCATATATTTT
TRBJ2-7,NA,TRBV2,few,CASSRDSYEQYF,TGTGCCAGCAGCCGGGACTCCTACGAGCAGTACTTC
TRBJ2-1,TRBD2,TRBV6-2/TRBV6-3,few,CASTRTSGGLNEQFF,TGTGCCAGCACCAGGACTAGCGGGGGGCTCAATGAGCAGTTCTTC
TRBJ2-7,TRBD2,TRBV7-8,NA,CASSLGLAGGSYEQYF,TGTGCCAGCAGCTTAGGGCTAGCGGGGGGCAGCTACGAGCAGTACTTC
TRBJ1-5,NA,TRBV19,NA,CASSLQGRLMNQPQHF,TGTGCCAGTAGTCTTCAGGGAAGGTTAATGAATCAGCCCCAGCATTTT
TRBJ2-5,NA,TRBV19,NA,CASTREVGETQYF,TGTGCCAGTACCAGGGAGGTAGGGGAGACCCAGTACTTC
TRBJ1-2,TRBD1,TRBV20-1,NA,CSATGDGYGYTF,TGCAGTGCCACAGGGGATGGGTATGGCTACACCTTC